This record concerns one T cell receptor beta chain sequence. The sample is drawn from a study of blood T cell repertoires in COVID-19. Study background: Both acute and convalescent COVID-19 samples were obtained from the United States, Italy and Spain. The cDNA or gDNA used as material had been derived from T cells, B-cell-depleted T cells, or PBMCs.

With 2 bases removed from V and 4 bases from J, the gap between germline ends came to 9 bases. The length of the CDR3 is 14 residues. Germline-derived CDR1 and CDR2 are MNHEY and SVGAGI. Original processing methods: Amplification with reference gene primers provided the estimates of nucleated cell counts. Sequencing was performed with immunoSEQ multiplex PCR; in TCRdb, only in-frame clones are kept and a portion is missing. V, J and clone size were drawn from that table, and D and trimming were deduced from the DNA. This sample yields approximately 65,000 clones, of which just over 85% are seen a single time; about 1.1% belongs to the top ten.

Material for sequencing was peripheral blood. The chain carries TRBV6-5 and TRBJ1-5; D is unresolved. The TCR was taken from a man aged 35 to 55 with acute or convalescent COVID-19. This chain's CDR3 is CASSYRVGNQPQHF. CDR3 DNA: TGTGCCAGCAGTTACCGGGTGGGTAATCAGCCCCAGCATTTT.